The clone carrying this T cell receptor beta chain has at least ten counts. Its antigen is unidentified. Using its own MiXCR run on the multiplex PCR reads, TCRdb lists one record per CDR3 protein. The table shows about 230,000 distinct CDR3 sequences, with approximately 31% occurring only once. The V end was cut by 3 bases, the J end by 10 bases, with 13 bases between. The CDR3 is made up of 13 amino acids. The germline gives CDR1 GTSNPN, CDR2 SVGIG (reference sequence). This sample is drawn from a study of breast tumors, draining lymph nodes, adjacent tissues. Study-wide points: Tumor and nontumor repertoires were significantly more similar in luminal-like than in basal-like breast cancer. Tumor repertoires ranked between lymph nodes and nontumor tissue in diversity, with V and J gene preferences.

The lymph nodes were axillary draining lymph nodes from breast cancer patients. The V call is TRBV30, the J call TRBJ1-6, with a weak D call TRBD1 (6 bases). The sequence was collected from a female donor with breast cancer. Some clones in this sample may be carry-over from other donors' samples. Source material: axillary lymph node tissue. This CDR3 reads CAWRPGEESPLHF. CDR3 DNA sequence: TGTGCCTGGAGGCCAGGGGAGGAGTCACCCCTCCACTTT. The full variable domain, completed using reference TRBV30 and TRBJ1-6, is SQTIHQWPATLVQPVGSPLSLECTVEGTSNPNLYWYRQAAGRGLQLLFYSVGIGQISSEVPQNLSASRPQDRQFILSSKKLLLSDSGFYLCAWRPGEESPLHFGNGTRLTVT.